One T cell receptor (beta chain) is described in this entry. The antigen is undetermined. The sample comes from a study of cytomegalovirus exposure and HLA in healthy donors. The overall study: Earlier, 150 million to 200 million T cells were analyzed, and about 100 million unique TCR beta sequences were found among them.

60 Vbeta and 13 Jbeta primers were used in PCR. The repertoire was sequenced with immunoSEQ multiplex PCR; TCRdb's copy has only in-frame clones and lacks some. The table has approximately 150,000 clones, around 79% seen once. Study-wide points: With further analysis later on, most CMV-associated TCR beta chains appeared HLA-restricted. Rare sequences made up most TCRs, while some public TCRs were found in many donors. The authors later linked a missense DCLRE1C variant to TCR beta V- and J-gene trimming.

The V gene lost 0 bases and the J gene lost 1 base, with 9 bases spanning the gap. CDR3 size: 15 residues. The V gene's germline CDR1 is LGHNA and CDR2 YSLEER. The sequencing input was PBMCs. The source is a man aged 35-49 years in good health and CMV-seronegative. The V call is TRBV4-3, the J call TRBJ1-1; the D is unclear. The CDR3 sequence is CASSQEETGNTEAFF. The CDR3 DNA reads as TGCGCCAGCAGCCAAGAGGAGACGGGGAACACTGAAGCTTTCTTT.